This T cell receptor (delta chain) originates from a study of gamma-delta chains in newborns, infants, children. Study overall: Innate gammadelta T cells reportedly expand polyclonally right after birth, driven by microbial exposure, per the title.

The CDR3 consists of 17 residues. Germline values: CDR1 GEAIGNYY, CDR2 EKD. Note on this clone: This DNA's translation differs at residues 3 and 5 from TCRdb's protein, which comes from a much larger clone; a read error is likely, and the protein shown is translated from the DNA.

TCRdb re-called the reads using CATT. The repertoire holds about 2,300 delta-chain clones, 5% to 7% seen once, with roughly 13% in the top ten. The receptor was isolated from a child who was a newborn, infant or young child, either healthy, febrile or measles-vaccinated (not recorded which). The sequenced sample was blood. The chain has TRDV2 and TRDJ3; 11 nucleotides match TRDD3. CDR3 in amino acids: CARDLLGDTWDTRQMFF. As DNA, the CDR3 is TGTGCCCGTGACCTACTGGGGGATACCTGGGACACCCGACAGATGTTTTTC.